This entry describes one TCR beta chain. Its antigen is unidentified. The sample originates from a study of blood T cells in healthy people across ages. Findings and caveats of the study: Getting older went along with TCR beta diversity per million T cells dropping roughly linearly. Observed TCR beta diversity showed a strong correlation with the percentage of naive T cells as measured by flow cytometry.

Germline lookup yields CDR1 LGHNA and CDR2 YSLEER. CDR3 size: 14 residues. V shed 0 bases and J 9 bases; nucleotides not matched to a gene: 4. Every donor contributed about 10 milliliters of peripheral blood by blood draw. Using a J-beta primer mix together with a sample-barcoded 5' primer, a second PCR was run for about 7 to 12 cycles. Each of the cDNA molecules was tagged by a template-switch adaptor with 12 random nucleotides. TCRdb re-derived calls from the 5' RACE reads in MiXCR, one entry per CDR3 protein. The sample shows around 1,600,000 distinct CDR3 sequences, approximately 42% of them seen only once.

The chain couples TRBV4-3 to TRBJ2-1; 8 bases map to TRBD1. Sequenced input: blood. This TCR was recovered from a woman between 18 and 29 years old in good health. The CDR3 loop reads CASSQEPGGSEQFF. The DNA of the CDR3 is TGCGCCAGCAGCCAAGAACCAGGGGGCAGTGAGCAGTTCTTC.